This TCR beta chain was profiled in a study of blood T cell repertoires in COVID-19. Across the study: The samples span acute and convalescent COVID-19 from the United States, Italy and Spain. T cells, B-cell-depleted T cells, or PBMCs supplied cDNA or gDNA.

Per the original methods: Researchers report that nucleated cell counts were estimated from reference gene primer amplification. The repertoire was sequenced with immunoSEQ multiplex PCR; TCRdb's copy has only in-frame clones and lacks some. V, J and clone size are those of that table, while D and trimming were read from the DNA. The table includes 150,000 to 160,000 clones, roughly four fifths detected once. With 4 bases removed from V and 4 bases from J, the gap between germline ends came to 11 bases. The CDR3 runs to 13 residues. Germline CDR1 SGHRS, CDR2 YFSETQ. Seattle patients were enrolled during active infection and followed longitudinally.

The source material was peripheral blood. This clonotype originated in an older woman with COVID-19, enrolled during active disease. The rearrangement uses TRBV5-1 and TRBJ1-2, with D perhaps TRBD1 (6 bases). CDR3 coding DNA: TGCGCCAGCAGCAGAGGACAGAGCTATGGCTACACCTTC. Translated: CASSRGQSYGYTF.